The source of this TCR beta chain is a study of blood T cells in healthy people across ages. Study-level background: The template switching approach captured approximately one barcoded beta molecule for every two T cells. Overall study findings and caveats: PBMC samples, being unsorted, prevented any conclusive comparison of naive and antigen-experienced cells. Roughly linearly, TCR beta diversity per million T cells fell as age increased.

About this clonotype: What it binds is unknown.

A sample-barcoded 5' primer and a J-beta primer mix were used in a second PCR of about 6 to 12 cycles. With 12 random nucleotides, a template-switch adaptor tagged each individual cDNA molecule. TCRdb re-called the 5' RACE reads with MiXCR, one entry per CDR3 protein. Among hundreds of thousands of distinct CDR3 sequences listed, under 55% were seen once. The specimen sequenced was blood. This sequence was found in an elderly man in good health.

Written as DNA, the CDR3 is TGCGCCAGCAGCTCCCAAGGGGCTTATACGCAGTATTTT. Translation gives CASSSQGAYTQYF. The V and J genes are TRBV4-3 and TRBJ2-3; possibly TRBD1 for D (5 bases). V was cut by 5 bases and J by 7 bases, with 13 bases left in between. Germline CDR1 reads LGHNA; CDR2 reads YSLEER. This CDR3 comprises 13 residues.